Listed below are T cell receptor beta chains from one sample, sequenced in a study of cytomegalovirus exposure and HLA in healthy donors. The assay was immunoSEQ multiplex PCR, and TCRdb's table has in-frame clones only and misses some. Of about 190,000 clones detected, around 85% appear once; the ten largest clones hold 6.3%. The sequencing sample was made of PBMCs. All receptors come from a middle-aged man in good health and CMV-seropositive. The CDR3 runs from the conserved cysteine through the conserved F or W. Fields, in order: V gene, D gene, clone size, J gene, CDR3 DNA, CDR3 protein. D genes are given only for firm matches. Only some rows state a clone size, as once, few, many or a class for expanded clones.

V: TRBV6-6
D: NA
size: NA
J: TRBJ2-5
DNA: TGTGCCAGCACCTTAGGGGGGGCGACTGGGGTCGAGACCCAGTACTTC
CDR3: CASTLGGATGVETQYF

V: TRBV25-1
D: TRBD2
size: NA
J: TRBJ2-5
DNA: TGTGCCAGCAGTGACCAGCGGGGGATCCAAGAGACCCAGTACTTC
CDR3: CASSDQRGIQETQYF

V: TRBV5-1
D: NA
size: few
J: TRBJ1-1
DNA: TGCGCCAGCAGCGCGGGACCCGGACTTGAAGCTTTCTTT
CDR3: CASSAGPGLEAFF

V: TRBV28
D: NA
size: NA
J: TRBJ2-5
DNA: TGTGCCAGCAGTTTAGGGCCGGGGAATCAAGAGACCCAGTACTTC
CDR3: CASSLGPGNQETQYF

V: TRBV19
D: TRBD2
size: NA
J: TRBJ2-1
DNA: TGTGCCAGTAGTAGGGGACTAGCGGGGGAGCCGGGGGAGCAGTTCTTC
CDR3: CASSRGLAGEPGEQFF

V: TRBV27
D: NA
size: NA
J: TRBJ1-5
DNA: TGTGCCAGCAGTCTGGTCGGTGGGCCCCAGCATTTT
CDR3: CASSLVGGPQHF

V: TRBV7-6
D: NA
size: NA
J: TRBJ2-2
DNA: TGTGCCAGCAGCTTATCGGGTGGCGGGGAGCTGTTTTTT
CDR3: CASSLSGGGELFF

V: TRBV10-2
D: NA
size: NA
J: TRBJ2-5
DNA: TGCGCCAGCAGTGATAGGAGGCAAGAGACCCAGTACTTC
CDR3: CASSDRRQETQYF

V: TRBV10-2
D: NA
size: few
J: TRBJ2-3
DNA: TGCGCCAGCCAGGGAGGAGATACGCAGTATTTT
CDR3: CASQGGDTQYF

V: TRBV5-1
D: NA
size: NA
J: TRBJ2-3
DNA: TGCGCCAGCAGCTCTACCACAGATACGCAGTATTTT
CDR3: CASSSTTDTQYF

V: TRBV10-3
D: TRBD1
size: many
J: TRBJ2-7
DNA: TGTGCCATCAGTGAAATCAGGGGACAGAGCTCCTACGAGCAGTACTTC
CDR3: CAISEIRGQSSYEQYF

V: TRBV5-1
D: TRBD1
size: NA
J: TRBJ1-1
DNA: TGCGCCAGCACCCAGGACAGGGTCGGCACTGAAGCTTTCTTT
CDR3: CASTQDRVGTEAFF

V: TRBV7-2
D: NA
size: few
J: TRBJ2-1
DNA: TGTGCCAGCAGCTTAGGGGCTCAGGGAAATGAGCAGTTCTTC
CDR3: CASSLGAQGNEQFF

V: TRBV27
D: TRBD2
size: few
J: TRBJ2-1
DNA: TGTGCCAGCAGTTTTGAGACTAGCGGCAATGAGCAGTTCTTC
CDR3: CASSFETSGNEQFF

V: TRBV19
D: TRBD1
size: NA
J: TRBJ2-3
DNA: TGTGCCAGTACAGGGACAGGGGGCAGGACAGATACGCAGTATTTT
CDR3: CASTGTGGRTDTQYF

V: TRBV6-6
D: TRBD2
size: NA
J: TRBJ2-3
DNA: TGTGCCAGCAGTTACTGGCGGGGGGGCAGCACAGATACGCAGTATTTT
CDR3: CASSYWRGGSTDTQYF

V: TRBV7-2
D: TRBD1
size: NA
J: TRBJ2-4
DNA: TGTGCCAGCAGCCCGGACAGGGCGGGTAACATTCAGTACTTC
CDR3: CASSPDRAGNIQYF

V: TRBV18
D: NA
size: NA
J: TRBJ1-1
DNA: TGTGCCAGCTCACCACCGGCACAGAGGAACACTGAAGCTTTCTTT
CDR3: CASSPPAQRNTEAFF

V: TRBV9
D: NA
size: NA
J: TRBJ1-3
DNA: TGTGCCAGCAGCGGGGGAGGGTGGGGCGACTCTGGAAACACCATATATTTT
CDR3: CASSGGGWGDSGNTIYF

V: TRBV2
D: NA
size: NA
J: TRBJ1-1
DNA: TGTGCCAGCACGAGCAGGGAGGGCATGAACACTGAAGCTTTCTTT
CDR3: CASTSREGMNTEAFF

V: TRBV5-1
D: NA
size: NA
J: TRBJ2-6
DNA: TGCGCCAGCAGCCTGCGGTCTGGGGCCAACGTCCTGACTTTC
CDR3: CASSLRSGANVLTF

V: TRBV19
D: NA
size: few
J: TRBJ2-5
DNA: TGTGCCAGTAGTACGGACTGGGAAGAGACCCAGTACTTC
CDR3: CASSTDWEETQYF

V: TRBV5-4
D: TRBD1
size: NA
J: TRBJ1-2
DNA: TGTGCCAGCAGCCAACCTCAGGGGGCTCCCTATGGCTACACCTTC
CDR3: CASSQPQGAPYGYTF

V: TRBV9
D: TRBD2
size: NA
J: TRBJ2-3
DNA: TGTGCCAGCAGCGTGGGGGGGCCGGCGGGAGGGAGCACAGATACGCAGTATTTT
CDR3: CASSVGGPAGGSTDTQYF

V: TRBV11-3
D: TRBD1
size: once
J: TRBJ1-1
DNA: TGTGCCAGCAGCTCAGGGGGGTTCACTGAAGCTTTCTTT
CDR3: CASSSGGFTEAFF

V: TRBV19
D: NA
size: NA
J: TRBJ2-7
DNA: TGTGCCAGTAGTTCCGAGGGCCGTCGATTACCCTACGAGCAGTACTTC
CDR3: CASSSEGRRLPYEQYF

V: TRBV5-1
D: NA
size: NA
J: TRBJ2-2
DNA: TGCGCCAGCAGCGTAGTATCCGGGGAGCTGTTTTTT
CDR3: CASSVVSGELFF

V: TRBV9
D: TRBD2
size: NA
J: TRBJ2-1
DNA: TGTGCCAGCAGCGTAACTAGCGGGGGTTTTAGGAAGCAGTTCTTC
CDR3: CASSVTSGGFRKQFF

V: TRBV5-1
D: NA
size: NA
J: TRBJ1-1
DNA: TGCGCCAGCAGCCTAACAGGGTTCATGAACACTGAAGCTTTCTTT
CDR3: CASSLTGFMNTEAFF

V: TRBV9
D: NA
size: NA
J: TRBJ1-3
DNA: TGTGCCAGCAGCGACGGTGGAAACACCATATATTTT
CDR3: CASSDGGNTIYF

V: TRBV18
D: TRBD1
size: NA
J: TRBJ1-5
DNA: TGTGCCAGCTCCCAACGGGACAGTAATCAGCCCCAGCATTTT
CDR3: CASSQRDSNQPQHF

V: TRBV6-5
D: NA
size: NA
J: TRBJ1-3
DNA: TGTGCCAGCAGTTACCTCCGGGGTGGGGTTAACACCATATATTTT
CDR3: CASSYLRGGVNTIYF

V: TRBV5-1
D: NA
size: NA
J: TRBJ1-2
DNA: TGCGCCAGCAGCTTGTCCGGAGGGGCGCCGAGCGGCTACACCTTC
CDR3: CASSLSGGAPSGYTF

V: TRBV5-1
D: TRBD2
size: once
J: TRBJ2-5
DNA: TGCGCCAGCAGCTTGGCCGAACTAGCGGGGGGGCAGACCCAGTACTTC
CDR3: CASSLAELAGGQTQYF

V: TRBV28
D: TRBD2
size: once
J: TRBJ2-7
DNA: TGTGCCAGCAGTCGGAAACTAGCGGGGCCCTCCTACGAGCAGTACTTC
CDR3: CASSRKLAGPSYEQYF

V: TRBV5-6
D: TRBD1
size: NA
J: TRBJ2-7
DNA: TGTGCCAGCAGGTTGACAGGGGTCTACGAGCAGTACTTC
CDR3: CASRLTGVYEQYF

V: TRBV7-6
D: NA
size: NA
J: TRBJ2-5
DNA: TGTGCCAGCAGCTTAGTCGGGGGAGAAGGGGTGCAATCGTACCAAGAGACCCAGTACTTC
CDR3: CASSLVGGEGVQSYQETQYF

V: TRBV7-2
D: NA
size: few
J: TRBJ2-1
DNA: TGTGCCAGCAGCTTAGCGCTCGAAGCAACTGAGCAGTTCTTC
CDR3: CASSLALEATEQFF

V: TRBV28
D: TRBD2
size: few
J: TRBJ2-7
DNA: TGTGCCAGCAGTTTGATCTGGGAGGGCCACTACGAGCAGTACTTC
CDR3: CASSLIWEGHYEQYF

V: TRBV6-5
D: TRBD1
size: NA
J: TRBJ2-3
DNA: TGTGCCAGCAGTGGGTGGGACAGGGGGCAGTATTTT
CDR3: CASSGWDRGQYF

V: TRBV14
D: TRBD1
size: NA
J: TRBJ1-2
DNA: TGTGCCAGCAGCCAAGCGCAGGGGGCAGGCGGCTACACCTTC
CDR3: CASSQAQGAGGYTF

V: TRBV6-1
D: TRBD1
size: NA
J: TRBJ2-7
DNA: TGTGCCAGCAGAATATTGGGACAGGGTTCCTACGAGCAGTACTTC
CDR3: CASRILGQGSYEQYF

V: TRBV30
D: NA
size: NA
J: TRBJ2-5
DNA: TGTCCAGTGCCTGGAAGACTAGAGGACTACCAAGAGACCCAGTACTTC
CDR3: CPVPGRLEDYQETQYF

V: TRBV27
D: TRBD2
size: few
J: TRBJ2-4
DNA: TGTGCCAGCAGTTTAACTAGCGGGGGCGGGGACATTCAGTACTTC
CDR3: CASSLTSGGGDIQYF

V: TRBV29-1
D: TRBD1
size: NA
J: TRBJ1-1
DNA: TGCAGCGTTGAAGGCGGGGGACAGGGTGCGAACACTGAAGCTTTCTTT
CDR3: CSVEGGGQGANTEAFF

V: TRBV7-9
D: NA
size: NA
J: TRBJ1-6
DNA: TGTGCCAGCACCACAGAGACGGATAATTCACCCCTCCACTTT
CDR3: CASTTETDNSPLHF

V: TRBV4-2
D: NA
size: once
J: TRBJ2-3
DNA: TGTGCCAGCAGCCAAGTTGGCGGGGTAGGTGGAGATACGCAGTATTTT
CDR3: CASSQVGGVGGDTQYF

V: TRBV11-3
D: NA
size: NA
J: TRBJ2-7
DNA: TGTGCCAGCAGCAATACCCTCGGAGCCGTCTCCTACGAGCAGTACTTC
CDR3: CASSNTLGAVSYEQYF

V: TRBV7-3
D: TRBD1
size: NA
J: TRBJ2-6
DNA: TGTGCCAGCAGCTATCCCGGGACAGCTGGGGCCAACGTCCTGACTTTC
CDR3: CASSYPGTAGANVLTF

V: TRBV5-1
D: NA
size: NA
J: TRBJ2-3
DNA: TGCGCCAGCGGGTTGGGAGGTGGAGATACGCAGTATTTT
CDR3: CASGLGGGDTQYF

V: TRBV7-9
D: NA
size: NA
J: TRBJ1-1
DNA: TGTGCCAGCAGCCCACCTGGGGCGAACACTGAAGCTTTCTTT
CDR3: CASSPPGANTEAFF

V: TRBV5-6
D: NA
size: NA
J: TRBJ1-4
DNA: TGTGCCAGCAGCTTGTGGGGAGTGGATACTGAAAAACTGTTTTTT
CDR3: CASSLWGVDTEKLFF

V: TRBV9
D: NA
size: NA
J: TRBJ1-1
DNA: TGTGCCAGCAGCCCGATCGGAGTCACTGAAGCTTTCTTT
CDR3: CASSPIGVTEAFF

V: TRBV10-3
D: TRBD2
size: NA
J: TRBJ2-3
DNA: TGTGCCACGAAGAGCGAAGCGGGAGGCACAGATACGCAGTATTTT
CDR3: CATKSEAGGTDTQYF

V: TRBV6-1
D: TRBD2
size: NA
J: TRBJ2-7
DNA: TGTGCCAGCAGAGAGACTAGCGCCTACGAGCAGTACTTC
CDR3: CASRETSAYEQYF

V: TRBV6-5
D: NA
size: NA
J: TRBJ1-5
DNA: TGTGCCAGCAGCAAATTCGGGGAGGATCAGCCCCAGCATTTT
CDR3: CASSKFGEDQPQHF

V: TRBV5-1
D: NA
size: NA
J: TRBJ2-2
DNA: TGCGCCAGCAGCTTGACCAGAACGGGCACCGGGGAGCTGTTTTTT
CDR3: CASSLTRTGTGELFF

V: TRBV7-9
D: NA
size: many
J: TRBJ1-1
DNA: TGTGCCAGCAGAAGAACCGGGGACACTGAAGCTTTCTTT
CDR3: CASRRTGDTEAFF